The present entry profiles one TCR beta chain with its context. Clones were sequenced by immunoSEQ multiplex PCR, and TCRdb holds only the in-frame ones, with some missing. In the table there are 57,000 or so clones, around 93% of which are singletons. The germline V gene encodes CDR1 SGDLS and CDR2 YYNGEE. V trimming: 3 bases; J trimming: 4 bases; junction bases outside the gene matches: 10. CDR3 length: 15 amino acids. This record comes from a study of T cell changes during pregnancy in multiple sclerosis. This sequence was found in a female donor in good health, enrolled as a control in a pregnancy study. Sequenced material: peripheral blood, taken after pregnancy. The chain is built from TRBV9 and TRBJ2-7, with TRBD1 matching 7 bases. CDR3 sequence: CASSARQGQAYEQYF. The CDR3 coding sequence is TGTGCCAGCAGCGCCCGACAGGGCCAAGCGTACGAGCAGTACTTC.